The sample holds one count of the clone carrying this T cell receptor beta chain. Its matching antigen is unknown. CDR3 size: 17 residues. Germline values: CDR1 SGHVS, CDR2 FQNEAQ. V lost 0 bases, J lost 1 base, and 13 bases lay in between. Target depth was 1 in 200,000 to 1 in 1 million T cells, about 10x per clonotype. Using immunoSEQ multiplex PCR, the repertoire was profiled, and TCRdb retains in-frame clones only, with some absent. The table has some 150,000 clones, 79% seen once; the top ten hold about 13%. The data were taken from a study of cytotoxic CD8 clonotypes in ibrutinib-treated CLL. Overall study findings and caveats: In comparison with age-matched healthy donors, baseline clonality was higher and tracked circulating CD8+ T-cell counts. Clonality increased at ibrutinib response and stayed stable in sustained remission. At progression, however, it fell back toward baseline.

The sample in question was PBMCs, obtained after 12 months of ibrutinib treatment. This clonotype was obtained from a human donor with chronic lymphocytic leukemia. This chain links TRBV7-8 with TRBJ1-5; D not resolved. In nucleotides, the CDR3 is TGTGCCAGCAGCTTAGCGAGGAGGATTAGGAGCAATCAGCCCCAGCATTTT. This sequence encodes CASSLARRIRSNQPQHF.